This TCR beta chain comes out of a study of T cells in Graves' hyperthyroidism and ophthalmopathy. This clonotype was observed at least ten times. CDR3 length equals 15 residues. The germline CDR1 and CDR2 sequences are MDHEN and SYDVKM. V gave up 5 bases and J gave up 0 bases, with 14 bases separating them. Template material for amplifying TCR beta CDR3 regions consisted of RNA transcripts. TCR CDR3 underwent first-round RT-PCR with the HTBI primer set. MiXCR, run by TCRdb on the multiplex PCR reads, gives a single entry per CDR3 protein. The sample yields some 770,000 distinct CDR3 sequences, less than 20% seen once.

Sequences were obtained from blood. This receptor was identified in a man in his late teens or twenties with Graves' hyperthyroidism. The chain couples TRBV28 to TRBJ2-7; no definite D call. The CDR3 nucleotides read TGTGCCAGCAGTCCCCATAGGGCCAGCTCCTACGAGCAGTACTTC. This sequence encodes CASSPHRASSYEQYF. The full variable domain, with the rest looked up from reference TRBV28 and TRBJ2-7, is DVKVTQSSRYLVKRTGEKVFLECVQDMDHENMFWYRQDPGLGLRLIYFSYDVKMKEKGDIPEGYSVSREKKERFSLILESASTNQTSMYLCASSPHRASSYEQYFGPGTRLTVT.